This T cell receptor beta chain was sequenced during a study of a mutant IDH1 vaccine in newly diagnosed glioma. Turning to this clone: What it recognizes is unknown.

Data came from immunoSEQ multiplex PCR; TCRdb stores just in-frame clones and leaves some out. The sample shows about 60,000 clones, 84% of them seen only once. Regarding the study as a whole: There seemed to be no relation between pseudoprogression and changes in top peripheral T cell clonotypes.

Time point given: week 23, last vaccination. What each vaccine dose contained was 300 ug of mutant IDH1 20-mer peptide, accompanied by topical imiquimod. V was shortened by 3 bases and J by 5 bases, with 19 bases between the two germline ends. Looked up from germline, CDR1 is MGHRA and CDR2 is YSYEKL. CDR3 length: 16 amino acids. This chain links TRBV4-1 with TRBJ2-5; D possibly corresponds to TRBD2 (6 bases). This specimen consisted of PBMCs, obtained from a glioma patient whose treatment included an IDH1 peptide vaccine. This receptor was identified in a man between 18 and 29 years old with glioma. In nucleotides, the CDR3 is TGCGCCAGCAGCCACAAGAAGGGCACCGGAGGGGAGACCCAGTACTTC. It is translated as CASSHKKGTGGETQYF.